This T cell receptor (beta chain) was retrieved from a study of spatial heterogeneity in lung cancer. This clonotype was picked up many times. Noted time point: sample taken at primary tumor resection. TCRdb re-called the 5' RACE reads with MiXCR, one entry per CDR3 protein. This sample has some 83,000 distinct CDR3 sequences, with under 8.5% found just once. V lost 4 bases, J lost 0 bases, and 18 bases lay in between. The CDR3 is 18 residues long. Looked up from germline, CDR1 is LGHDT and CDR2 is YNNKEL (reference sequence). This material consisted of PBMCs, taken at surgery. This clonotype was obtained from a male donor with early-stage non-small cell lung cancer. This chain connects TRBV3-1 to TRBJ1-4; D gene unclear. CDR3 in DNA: TGTGCCAGCAGCCCGCGAGCAGGAGGTACCGCAACTAATGAAAAACTGTTTTTT. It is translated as CASSPRAGGTATNEKLFF.